These T cell receptor beta chains were read from a single sample in a study of CD8 T cells in ankylosing spondylitis. TCRdb recomputed calls from the 5' RACE reads with MiXCR, one row per CDR3 protein. The data contain around 230,000 distinct CDR3 sequences, 7.5% to 9% of them seen just once; the ten biggest clones take up 6.8%. The material sequenced was blood, either unsorted or a sorted T cell fraction (not recorded which). The receptors shown here come from a male donor with ankylosing spondylitis or in good health (not recorded which). Both conserved end residues are part of each CDR3. A D gene is named only where the DNA matches it firmly. The listing skips clone size in some rows; elsewhere it reads once, few, many or a size class.

V gene	clone size	D gene	J gene	CDR3 protein	CDR3 DNA
TRBV5-1	many	NA	TRBJ2-7	CASSNRQGNEQYF	TGCGCCAGCAGCAATCGCCAGGGAAACGAGCAGTACTTC
TRBV20-1	few	TRBD1	TRBJ2-7	CSARATGQVREQYF	TGCAGTGCTAGAGCTACTGGACAGGTTCGCGAGCAGTACTTC
TRBV7-9	many	NA	TRBJ2-5	CASSLEAVQETQYF	TGTGCCAGCAGCTTAGAGGCAGTTCAAGAGACCCAGTACTTC
TRBV19	NA	NA	TRBJ1-2	CASSIDQDRIYGYTF	TGTGCCAGTAGTATAGATCAGGACAGAATCTATGGCTACACCTTC
TRBV6-2/TRBV6-3	few	NA	TRBJ2-7	CASSYRSRSHEQYF	TGTGCCAGCAGTTATCGCTCGAGGTCCCACGAGCAGTACTTC
TRBV5-1	few	NA	TRBJ2-6	CASSESAGANVLTF	TGCGCCAGCAGCGAAAGCGCTGGGGCCAACGTCCTGACTTTC
TRBV6-5	many	NA	TRBJ2-1	CASSYKNEQFF	TGTGCCAGCAGTTACAAGAATGAGCAGTTCTTC
TRBV5-3	NA	NA	TRBJ2-1	CAMSPGRVSNEQFF	TGTGCCATGAGCCCCGGGCGGGTCTCCAATGAGCAGTTCTTC
TRBV20-1	many	NA	TRBJ1-5	CSASLPGAQPQHF	TGCAGTGCTAGCTTACCGGGGGCTCAGCCCCAGCATTTT
TRBV7-2	NA	TRBD2	TRBJ2-5	CASSLKVGGRETQYF	TGTGCCAGCAGCTTAAAGGTGGGAGGGAGAGAGACCCAGTACTTC
TRBV6-2/TRBV6-3	few	NA	TRBJ2-1	CASSPAPSSYNEQFF	TGTGCCAGCAGTCCTGCCCCGAGCTCCTACAATGAGCAGTTCTTC
TRBV5-1	many	NA	TRBJ2-5	CASSWVTTPETQYF	TGCGCCAGCAGCTGGGTGACGACCCCAGAGACCCAGTACTTC
TRBV7-6	many	NA	TRBJ2-1	CASSSASSSYNEQFF	TGTGCCAGCAGCTCGGCGTCGAGCTCCTACAATGAGCAGTTCTTC
TRBV12-3/TRBV12-4	few	NA	TRBJ1-4	CASSLGAGKEKLFF	TGTGCCAGCAGTTTAGGTGCGGGGAAGGAAAAACTGTTTTTT
TRBV3-1	NA	NA	TRBJ2-5	CASIEGTQYF	TGTGCCAGTATAGAGGGGACCCAGTACTTC
TRBV7-3	many	NA	TRBJ1-5	CASSFPGSNQPQHF	TGTGCCAGCAGCTTCCCAGGGAGCAATCAGCCCCAGCATTTT
TRBV11-1	many	NA	TRBJ1-5	CASSLRPGSNQPQHF	TGTGCCAGCAGCTTACGCCCCGGTAGCAATCAGCCCCAGCATTTT
TRBV6-1	NA	NA	TRBJ2-3	CASRGAGTTRSDTQYF	TGTGCCAGCAGGGGGGCCGGGACTACCCGCTCAGATACGCAGTATTTT
TRBV7-3	few	NA	TRBJ2-3	CASSARGGNTIDTQYF	TGTGCCAGCAGCGCCAGAGGGGGGAACACGATAGATACGCAGTATTTT
TRBV20-1	many	NA	TRBJ2-7	CSARDSGPEQYF	TGCAGTGCTAGAGATTCAGGGCCCGAGCAGTACTTC
TRBV7-2	many	NA	TRBJ2-3	CASSFRLSTDTQYF	TGTGCCAGCAGCTTCCGACTAAGCACAGATACGCAGTATTTT
TRBV29-1	many	NA	TRBJ2-3	CSGNTGNTFKDTQYF	TGCAGCGGGAATACAGGGAACACATTCAAAGATACGCAGTATTTT
TRBV7-9	NA	NA	TRBJ1-2	CASSESGSYGYTF	TGTGCCAGCAGCGAATCAGGGTCCTATGGCTACACCTTC
TRBV7-9	few	NA	TRBJ2-1	CASSSTTYYNEQFF	TGTGCCAGCAGTTCGACCACTTACTACAATGAGCAGTTCTTC
TRBV20-1	many	NA	TRBJ1-1	CSARPRGNTEAFF	TGCAGTGCTAGACCCAGGGGTAACACTGAAGCTTTCTTT
TRBV6-1	many	NA	TRBJ1-2	CASRDSPGIGYTF	TGTGCCAGCAGGGATTCTCCCGGGATCGGCTACACCTTC
TRBV7-3	few	TRBD2	TRBJ2-3	CASRSGGSSPDTQYF	TGTGCCAGCAGGTCGGGGGGGAGTAGCCCAGATACGCAGTATTTT
TRBV15	NA	TRBD1	TRBJ2-7	CATSRDWGQSYEQYF	TGTGCCACCAGCAGAGATTGGGGACAGTCCTACGAGCAGTACTTC
TRBV4-2	many	TRBD2	TRBJ2-3	CASSQELSGSTADTQYF	TGTGCCAGCAGCCAAGAACTAAGCGGGAGTACGGCAGATACGCAGTATTTT
TRBV18	NA	NA	TRBJ2-3	CASSPGSGARTDTQYF	TGTGCCAGCTCACCAGGGAGTGGGGCTCGCACAGATACGCAGTATTTT
TRBV7-9	NA	NA	TRBJ2-1	CASSPPLGDEQFF	TGTGCCAGCAGCCCACCTCTGGGAGATGAGCAGTTCTTC
TRBV5-1	many	TRBD1	TRBJ2-2	CASSLVQGANTGELFF	TGCGCCAGCAGCTTGGTCCAGGGGGCGAACACCGGGGAGCTGTTTTTT
TRBV30	NA	TRBD2	TRBJ2-3	CAWIPAGGLGSTDTQYF	TGTGCCTGGATCCCAGCGGGAGGGCTAGGGTCCACAGATACGCAGTATTTT
TRBV7-9	NA	NA	TRBJ2-2	CASSLALEGTGELFF	TGTGCCAGCAGCTTAGCCTTAGAGGGGACCGGGGAGCTGTTTTTT
TRBV6-6	many	NA	TRBJ2-3	CASGGSSTDTQYF	TGTGCCAGCGGAGGATCCAGCACAGATACGCAGTATTTT
TRBV6-1	many	TRBD2	TRBJ2-1	CASTSGGQSYNEQFF	TGTGCCAGTACTAGCGGGGGGCAGTCCTACAATGAGCAGTTCTTC
TRBV27	many	NA	TRBJ1-1	CASSGRGLNTEAFF	TGTGCCAGCAGTGGGAGGGGGTTGAACACTGAAGCTTTCTTT
TRBV29-1	NA	NA	TRBJ2-7	CSVRRGAVYEQYF	TGCAGCGTCAGACGGGGGGCGGTTTACGAGCAGTACTTC
TRBV7-9	NA	TRBD1	TRBJ2-2	CASSSWTGGTGELFF	TGTGCCAGCAGCTCTTGGACAGGGGGCACCGGGGAGCTGTTTTTT
TRBV6-2/TRBV6-3	many	NA	TRBJ2-2	CASGGTGNTGELFF	TGTGCCAGCGGAGGGACGGGTAACACCGGGGAGCTGTTTTTT
TRBV5-1	many	TRBD2	TRBJ2-1	CASSLGLAGNEQFF	TGCGCCAGCAGCTTGGGACTAGCGGGCAATGAGCAGTTCTTC
TRBV30	NA	TRBD1	TRBJ2-1	CAWSVQGVRSYNEQFF	TGTGCCTGGAGTGTACAGGGGGTTCGCTCCTACAATGAGCAGTTCTTC
TRBV27	many	TRBD2	TRBJ2-7	CASSLSFGGRAPSYEQYF	TGTGCCAGCAGTTTATCGTTTGGCGGGAGGGCCCCCTCCTACGAGCAGTACTTC
TRBV6-1	NA	TRBD2	TRBJ2-5	CASSPLGGQRGGVPATQYF	TGTGCCAGCAGCCCACTTGGGGGTCAGCGGGGGGGCGTCCCCGCGACCCAGTACTTC
TRBV20-1	many	NA	TRBJ1-1	CSARPDNGLTEAFF	TGCAGTGCTCGCCCGGACAACGGATTGACTGAAGCTTTCTTT
TRBV12-3/TRBV12-4	few	NA	TRBJ2-5	CASRAQGGQETQYF	TGTGCCAGCAGAGCCCAGGGGGGCCAAGAGACCCAGTACTTC
TRBV5-1	many	NA	TRBJ1-1	CASSYDPPGEPNTEAFF	TGCGCCAGCAGCTACGACCCCCCCGGCGAGCCTAACACTGAAGCTTTCTTT
TRBV11-2	many	NA	TRBJ2-5	CASSLDPLARSETQYF	TGTGCCAGCAGCTTAGATCCCCTAGCGAGAAGTGAGACCCAGTACTTC
TRBV27	many	NA	TRBJ1-2	CASSLSTGLFYGYTF	TGTGCCAGCAGTTTATCCACAGGTCTATTCTATGGCTACACCTTC
TRBV14	few	NA	TRBJ1-1	CASSQDMDKNTEAFF	TGTGCCAGCAGCCAAGATATGGACAAGAACACTGAAGCTTTCTTT
TRBV3-1	few	NA	TRBJ1-2	CASSPEAGANYGYTF	TGTGCCAGCAGCCCCGAGGCAGGGGCTAACTATGGCTACACCTTC
TRBV20-1	few	TRBD2	TRBJ2-7	CSALSPGLAAPYEQYF	TGCAGTGCTCTCTCTCCCGGACTAGCGGCCCCCTACGAGCAGTACTTC
TRBV7-6	many	TRBD1	TRBJ2-4	CASSQGTGKNIQYF	TGTGCCAGCAGCCAAGGGACAGGGAAAAACATTCAGTACTTC
TRBV20-1	many	TRBD2	TRBJ2-1	CSARDGSGRASNEQFF	TGCAGTGCTAGGGATGGCAGCGGGAGGGCCAGTAATGAGCAGTTCTTC
TRBV7-2	NA	NA	TRBJ1-2	CASSLSGPANYGYTF	TGTGCCAGCAGCTTATCGGGGCCCGCCAACTATGGCTACACCTTC
TRBV12-3/TRBV12-4	many	NA	TRBJ1-3	CASRDGGSGNTIYF	TGTGCCAGCCGAGACGGGGGCTCTGGAAACACCATATATTTT
TRBV7-9	NA	TRBD1	TRBJ2-7	CASSSGQGGSYEQYF	TGTGCCAGCAGCTCCGGACAGGGAGGCTCCTACGAGCAGTACTTC
TRBV18	few	TRBD1	TRBJ1-2	CASSGTGVYGYTF	TGTGCCAGCTCCGGGACAGGAGTCTATGGCTACACCTTC
TRBV6-1	many	TRBD1	TRBJ2-5	CASTPGQGQETQYF	TGTGCCAGCACTCCGGGACAGGGGCAAGAGACCCAGTACTTC